This TCR beta chain was recorded in a study of tumor and adjacent non-tumor tissue in lung cancer. At the level of the study: The cohort had about 12 adenocarcinoma, a couple of squamous cell and 1 small cell patients.

Note on this clonotype: The target antigen is unknown. One junction end disagrees with the germline gene, perhaps due to a read error.

This sample's RNA came from whole unsorted tissue. Chemotherapy-naive patients with new lung cancer underwent thoracic surgery in China, August–late 2014. Whole-study results and caveats: Significantly higher TCR diversity was found in tumor than normal lung.

TCRbeta libraries were built with three rounds of nested PCR, modified from ARM-PCR. TCRdb processed the multiplex PCR reads anew with MiXCR; each CDR3 protein has one entry. The sample lists more than 75,000 distinct CDR3 sequences, roughly 80% occurring once. The CDR3 covers 13 residues. Germline CDR1 is MNHEY and CDR2 is SVGAGI. The source material was lung tumor tissue. The chain links TRBV6-5 to TRBJ1-2; D is unresolved. The clonotype was recovered from a woman in her 50s with non-small cell lung cancer. Here the CDR3 DNA reads TGTGCCAGCAGAAACCAGGTTGGATTAGGCTACGCCTTC. It yields the protein CASRNQVGLGYAF.